The rows below give T cell receptor beta chains drawn from one sample of a study of control samples from healthy donors and cancer patients. The method was immunoSEQ multiplex PCR; TCRdb's version includes in-frame clones alone and lacks a portion of them. The sample gives 90,000 or so clones, 85% to 90% of which show up once; roughly 7.2% is in the top ten. The sequenced material came from blood. These receptors all stem from an older woman in good health. The CDR3 runs from the conserved cysteine through the conserved F or W. The D gene is left open where the match is weak. A row's size may be missing; if present it is once, few, many or a size class.

v_call	clone_size	cdr3_length	d_call	j_call	cdr3_aa	cdr3_nt
TRBV3-1/TRBV3-2	once	15	NA	TRBJ1-1	CASSPRHRTNTEAFF	TGTGCCAGCAGCCCCAGACACCGAACGAACACTGAAGCTTTCTTT
TRBV4-3	NA	16	TRBD1	TRBJ1-2	CASSHITGAANYGYTF	TGCGCCAGCAGCCATATAACAGGGGCAGCCAACTATGGCTACACCTTC
TRBV2	NA	15	TRBD1	TRBJ1-4	CASSPFQGALEKLFF	TGTGCCAGCAGCCCCTTCCAGGGGGCGCTTGAAAAACTGTTTTTT
TRBV29-1	NA	12	NA	TRBJ2-7	CSARVPSYEQYF	TGCAGCGCCCGAGTTCCGAGCTACGAGCAGTACTTC
TRBV7-3	NA	16	TRBD2	TRBJ2-1	CASSPSSGSINNEQFF	TGTGCCAGCAGCCCCTCTAGCGGGAGTATCAACAATGAGCAGTTCTTC
TRBV3-1/TRBV3-2	once	15	TRBD2	TRBJ2-3	CASSITSGSGDTQYF	TGTGCCAGCAGCATCACTAGCGGCAGCGGGGATACGCAGTATTTT
TRBV6-5	NA	14	NA	TRBJ1-4	CASKRDRRNEKLFF	TGTGCCAGCAAGAGAGACAGACGTAATGAAAAACTGTTTTTT
TRBV11-2	NA	17	TRBD1	TRBJ2-5	CASSNLAGTGGRETQYF	TGTGCCAGCAGCAACCTCGCCGGGACAGGGGGCCGTGAGACCCAGTACTTC
TRBV7-8	NA	15	NA	TRBJ2-7	CASSPGTGKSYEQYF	TGTGCCAGCAGTCCCGGCACGGGAAAATCCTACGAGCAGTACTTC
TRBV4-1	NA	14	NA	TRBJ1-2	CASSQDLRQIGYTF	TGCGCCAGCAGCCAAGATCTGCGACAGATCGGCTACACCTTC
TRBV7-2	NA	16	TRBD2	TRBJ2-2	CASSLELATNTGELFF	TGTGCCAGCAGCTTAGAACTAGCGACGAACACCGGGGAGCTGTTTTTT
TRBV24-1	NA	12	NA	TRBJ1-2	CATSDPGYGYTF	TGTGCCACCAGTGATCCAGGGTATGGCTACACCTTC
TRBV9	few	14	NA	TRBJ1-2	CASSAPQINYGYTF	TGTGCCAGCAGCGCCCCTCAGATAAACTATGGCTACACCTTC
TRBV11-2	NA	13	TRBD1	TRBJ2-5	CASSSRGLETQYF	TGTGCCAGCAGCTCCAGGGGGCTAGAGACCCAGTACTTC
TRBV19	NA	14	NA	TRBJ2-2	CASSIDRGPGELFF	TGTGCCAGTAGTATAGATAGGGGCCCCGGGGAGCTGTTTTTT
TRBV28	once	14	NA	TRBJ1-1	CASSLVSGNTEAFF	TGTGCCAGCAGTTTAGTCTCGGGGAACACTGAAGCTTTCTTT
TRBV6-2/TRBV6-3	many	15	NA	TRBJ2-6	CASSYEDAGANVLTF	TGTGCCAGCAGTTATGAGGATGCTGGGGCCAACGTCCTGACTTTC
TRBV9	NA	15	NA	TRBJ1-3	CASSVAASSGNTIYF	TGTGCCAGCAGCGTAGCGGCCAGCTCTGGAAACACCATATATTTT
TRBV11-3	NA	15	TRBD1	TRBJ2-7	CASSPNSGTAYEQYF	TGTGCCAGCAGCCCCAACTCCGGGACAGCCTACGAGCAGTACTTC
TRBV2	NA	14	NA	TRBJ2-7	CASKWSTTPYEQYF	TGTGCCAGCAAATGGAGCACTACCCCCTACGAGCAGTACTTC
TRBV2	NA	13	TRBD1	TRBJ1-2	CASSAGTGYGYTF	TGTGCCAGCAGCGCCGGGACAGGATATGGCTACACCTTC
TRBV12-3/TRBV12-4	NA	11	NA	TRBJ1-2	CASSFAGGYTF	TGTGCCAGCAGTTTCGCAGGGGGCTACACCTTC
TRBV6-5	NA	16	NA	TRBJ1-1	CASSYSTLSQNTEAFF	TGTGCCAGCAGTTACTCTACCTTGAGCCAGAACACTGAAGCTTTCTTT
TRBV4-3	NA	16	NA	TRBJ1-4	CASSQGVQASGEKLFF	TGCGCCAGCAGCCAAGGGGTACAGGCGAGTGGTGAAAAACTGTTTTTT
TRBV6-5	once	15	NA	TRBJ1-3	CASSIEGTAGNTIYF	TGTGCCAGCAGCATCGAAGGGACGGCTGGAAACACCATATATTTT
TRBV2	NA	14	TRBD1	TRBJ1-5	CASSLGQGTQPQHF	TGTGCCAGCAGTCTAGGACAGGGGACTCAGCCCCAGCATTTT
TRBV7-2	NA	13	NA	TRBJ2-1	CASSVGPYNEQFF	TGTGCCAGCAGCGTAGGGCCCTACAATGAGCAGTTCTTC
TRBV10-3	NA	12	TRBD1	TRBJ2-1	CAIATGNNEQFF	TGTGCCATCGCGACAGGGAACAATGAGCAGTTCTTC
TRBV24-1	NA	14	NA	TRBJ2-5	CATSEGGSIETQYF	TGTGCCACCAGTGAAGGGGGATCTATAGAGACCCAGTACTTC
TRBV12-5	NA	12	NA	TRBJ1-1	CASSGGNTEAFF	TGTGCTAGTTCCGGCGGAAACACTGAAGCTTTCTTT
TRBV24-1	few	16	NA	TRBJ2-5	CATSDLAQGRQETQYF	TGTGCCACCAGTGATTTGGCCCAGGGCCGACAAGAGACCCAGTACTTC
TRBV6-1	NA	17	TRBD2	TRBJ2-5	CASSEMAAGALKETQYF	TGTGCCAGCAGTGAAATGGCAGCGGGGGCCTTAAAAGAGACCCAGTACTTC
TRBV5-5	NA	14	NA	TRBJ1-5	CASSINNGRLPQHF	TGTGCCAGCAGCATAAACAACGGCCGGTTGCCCCAGCATTTT
TRBV14	NA	15	NA	TRBJ2-2	CASSRQSTSTGELFF	TGTGCCAGCAGCCGACAGTCCACCAGCACCGGGGAGCTGTTTTTT
TRBV28	NA	13	TRBD1	TRBJ1-6	CAGARQGDSPLHF	TGTGCCGGAGCCCGACAGGGAGATTCACCCCTCCACTTT
TRBV18	NA	15	TRBD1	TRBJ2-3	CASRTGDGSADTQYF	TGTGCCAGCCGCACAGGGGATGGGTCGGCAGATACGCAGTATTTT
TRBV6-5	NA	15	TRBD1	TRBJ1-4	CASSPTGTTNEKLFF	TGTGCCAGCAGTCCGACAGGGACCACTAATGAAAAACTGTTTTTT
TRBV7-8	NA	17	NA	TRBJ1-6	CASSLSDLGTRDSPLHF	TGTGCCAGCAGCTTATCTGACCTGGGCACCAGGGATTCACCCCTCCACTTT
TRBV28	NA	19	NA	TRBJ2-7	CASSLNRVTGGRHSYEQYF	TGTGCCAGCAGTTTAAATAGGGTAACTGGAGGGAGACACTCCTACGAGCAGTACTTC
TRBV11-2	NA	17	TRBD1	TRBJ2-6	CASSSGQGASGANVLTF	TGTGCCAGCAGCTCGGGACAGGGGGCCTCTGGGGCCAACGTCCTGACTTTC
TRBV6-5	NA	15	TRBD2	TRBJ2-3	CASRSGSAGGDTQYF	TGTGCCAGCAGGTCAGGTAGCGCCGGGGGGGATACGCAGTATTTT
TRBV2	NA	14	TRBD1	TRBJ2-1	CASRGQGAVNEQFF	TGTGCCAGCAGGGGACAGGGGGCGGTGAATGAGCAGTTCTTC
TRBV9	NA	13	NA	TRBJ1-2	CASSVDGNYGYTF	TGTGCCAGCAGCGTCGACGGAAACTATGGCTACACCTTC